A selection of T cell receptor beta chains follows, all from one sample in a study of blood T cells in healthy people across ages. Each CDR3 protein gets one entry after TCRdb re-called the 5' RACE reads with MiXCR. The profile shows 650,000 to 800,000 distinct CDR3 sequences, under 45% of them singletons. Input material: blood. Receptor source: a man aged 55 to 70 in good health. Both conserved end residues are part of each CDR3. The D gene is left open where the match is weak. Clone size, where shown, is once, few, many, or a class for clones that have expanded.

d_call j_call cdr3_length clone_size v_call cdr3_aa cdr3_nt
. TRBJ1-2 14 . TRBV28 CASCSGASSYGYTF TGTGCCAGCTGCTCGGGGGCGAGTTCATATGGCTACACCTTC
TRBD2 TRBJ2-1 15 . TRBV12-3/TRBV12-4 CASRPLAGGGSEQFF TGTGCCAGCAGACCTTTAGCGGGGGGCGGTAGTGAGCAGTTCTTC
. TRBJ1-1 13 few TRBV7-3 CASSSTRDTEAFF TGTGCCAGCAGCTCCACGAGGGACACTGAAGCTTTCTTT
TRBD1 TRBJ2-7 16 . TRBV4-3 CASSQAIGDSPYEQYF TGCGCCAGCAGCCAAGCCATCGGGGACAGTCCCTACGAGCAGTACTTC
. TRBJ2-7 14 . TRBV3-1 CASSQVPASSEQYF TGTGCCAGCAGCCAAGTCCCCGCTTCGAGCGAGCAGTACTTC
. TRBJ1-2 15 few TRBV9 CASSVEGLANYGYTF TGTGCCAGCAGCGTAGAAGGGTTAGCTAACTATGGCTACACCTTC
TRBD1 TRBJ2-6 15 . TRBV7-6 CASSWGQAGANVLTF TGTGCCAGCAGTTGGGGACAGGCTGGGGCCAACGTCCTGACTTTC
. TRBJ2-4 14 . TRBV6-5 CASSAGPTSDIQYF TGTGCCAGCAGTGCGGGACCGACGTCGGACATTCAGTACTTC
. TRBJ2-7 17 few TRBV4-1 CASSQSRGGGQPYEQYF TGCGCCAGCAGCCAGAGTCGGGGTGGTGGACAGCCCTACGAGCAGTACTTC
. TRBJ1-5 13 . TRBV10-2 CASSKQIDQPQHF TGCGCCAGCAGTAAGCAGATCGATCAGCCCCAGCATTTT
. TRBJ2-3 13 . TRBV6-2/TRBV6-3 CASSPVIRDTQYF TGTGCCAGCAGTCCGGTCATCAGAGATACGCAGTATTTT
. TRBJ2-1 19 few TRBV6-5 CASSYALGGTGAKKNEQFF TGTGCCAGCAGTTACGCCCTCGGGGGAACCGGGGCGAAAAAGAATGAGCAGTTCTTC
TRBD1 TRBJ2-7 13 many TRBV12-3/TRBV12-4 CASSLGDRYEQYF TGTGCCAGCAGCTTGGGGGACAGGTACGAGCAGTACTTC
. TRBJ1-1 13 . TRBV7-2 CASSFQKYTEAFF TGTGCCAGCAGCTTTCAAAAGTACACTGAAGCTTTCTTT
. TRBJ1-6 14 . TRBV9 CASSVESYNSPLHF TGTGCCAGCAGCGTAGAAAGTTATAATTCACCCCTCCACTTT
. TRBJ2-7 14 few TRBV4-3 CASSMTGEGYEQYF TGCGCCAGCAGCATGACAGGGGAGGGCTACGAGCAGTACTTC
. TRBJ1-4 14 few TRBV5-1 CASSPGPAGGKLFF TGCGCCAGCAGCCCGGGACCGGCGGGCGGAAAACTGTTTTTT
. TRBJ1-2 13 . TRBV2 CASSQSTDYGYTF TGTGCCAGCAGCCAATCGACAGACTATGGCTACACCTTC
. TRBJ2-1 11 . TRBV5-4 CASSSDNEQFF TGTGCCAGCAGCAGCGACAATGAGCAGTTCTTC
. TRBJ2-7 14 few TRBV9 CASSVEAFSYEQYF TGTGCCAGCAGCGTTGAGGCCTTCTCCTACGAGCAGTACTTC
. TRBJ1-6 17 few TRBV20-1 CSARDVAGLAYNSPLHF TGCAGTGCTAGAGATGTGGCAGGGCTTGCCTATAATTCACCCCTCCACTTT
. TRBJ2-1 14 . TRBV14 CASSQVRSGNEQFF TGTGCCAGCAGCCAAGTACGATCCGGCAATGAGCAGTTCTTC
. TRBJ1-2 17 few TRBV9 CASSGAQEGSLNYGYTF TGTGCCAGCAGCGGAGCCCAGGAGGGGTCCCTTAACTATGGCTACACCTTC
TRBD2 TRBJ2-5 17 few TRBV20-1 CSASQFGLAGPQETQYF TGCAGTGCTAGCCAGTTTGGACTAGCGGGGCCACAAGAGACCCAGTACTTC
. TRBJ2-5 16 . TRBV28 CASSLLALGLQETQYF TGTGCCAGCAGTTTATTGGCCTTGGGCTTGCAAGAGACCCAGTACTTC
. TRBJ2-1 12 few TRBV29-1 CSVSGVGNEQFF TGCAGCGTTTCGGGTGTTGGCAATGAGCAGTTCTTC
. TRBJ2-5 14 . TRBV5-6 CASSLPTSRNAQYF TGTGCCAGCAGCTTGCCCACTAGCAGGAACGCCCAGTACTTC
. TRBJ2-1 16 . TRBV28 CASSASRASSYNEQFF TGTGCCAGCAGCGCAAGTCGGGCGAGCTCCTACAATGAGCAGTTCTTC
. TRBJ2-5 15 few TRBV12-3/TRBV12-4 CASSSGTRAQETQYF TGTGCCAGCAGTTCTGGGACAAGAGCACAAGAGACCCAGTACTTC
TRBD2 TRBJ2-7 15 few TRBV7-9 CASSLLAGPSYEQYF TGTGCCAGCAGCTTACTAGCGGGTCCATCCTACGAGCAGTACTTC
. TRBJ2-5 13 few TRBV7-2 CASSSHRTGEQYF TGTGCCAGCAGCTCTCACAGGACGGGGGAGCAGTACTTC
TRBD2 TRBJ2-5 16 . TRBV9 CASSVDSSGGQETQYF TGTGCCAGCAGCGTAGATAGTAGCGGGGGACAAGAGACCCAGTACTTC
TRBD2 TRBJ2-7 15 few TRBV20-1 CSASKRGGIGNEQYF TGCAGTGCTAGCAAGCGGGGTGGGATCGGGAACGAGCAGTACTTC
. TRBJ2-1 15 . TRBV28 CASSSGWSSYNEQFF TGTGCCAGCAGTTCCGGCTGGAGCTCCTACAATGAGCAGTTCTTC
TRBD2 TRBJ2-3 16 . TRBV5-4 CASSLMASGSTDTQYF TGTGCCAGCAGCTTGATGGCTAGCGGTAGCACAGATACGCAGTATTTT
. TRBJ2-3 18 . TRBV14 CASSQDGRGQLRTDTQYF TGTGCCAGCAGCCAAGATGGAAGAGGACAGCTTCGCACAGATACGCAGTATTTT
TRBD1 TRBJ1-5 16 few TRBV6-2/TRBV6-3 CASSNRDRVLNQPQHF TGTGCCAGCAGTAACCGGGACAGGGTCCTTAATCAGCCCCAGCATTTT
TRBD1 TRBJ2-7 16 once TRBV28 CASSLGVQGLSCEQYF TGTGCCAGCAGTTTGGGCGTACAGGGGCTTTCCTGCGAGCAGTACTTC
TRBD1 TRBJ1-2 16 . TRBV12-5 CASGLARDRGSYGYTF TGTGCTAGTGGTTTGGCCCGGGACAGGGGTTCCTATGGCTACACCTTC
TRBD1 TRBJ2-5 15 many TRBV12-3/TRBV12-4 CASSPGTGARETQYF TGTGCCAGCAGTCCCGGGACAGGGGCCCGAGAGACCCAGTACTTC
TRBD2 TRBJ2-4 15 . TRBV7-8 CASSSRLAGDSIQYF TGTGCCAGCAGCTCTAGACTGGCGGGGGATTCCATTCAGTACTTC
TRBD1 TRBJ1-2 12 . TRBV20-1 CSANDRGRGYTF TGCAGTGCCAACGACAGGGGGCGTGGCTACACCTTC
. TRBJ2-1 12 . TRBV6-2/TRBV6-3 CASRTGRNEQFF TGTGCCAGCAGGACCGGTAGGAATGAGCAGTTCTTC
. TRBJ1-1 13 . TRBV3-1 CASSLQLGTEAFF TGTGCCAGCAGCCTACAACTCGGCACTGAAGCTTTCTTT
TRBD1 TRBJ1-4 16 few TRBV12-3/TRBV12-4 CASGTGGRGSNEKLFF TGTGCCAGCGGGACAGGGGGCCGAGGGTCTAATGAAAAACTGTTTTTT
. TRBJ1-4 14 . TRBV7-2 CASSLRVGAEKLFF TGTGCCAGCAGCCTTAGGGTAGGGGCGGAAAAACTGTTTTTT
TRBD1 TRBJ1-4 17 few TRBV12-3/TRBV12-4 CASSTRDRGVTNEKLFF TGTGCCAGCAGTACCCGGGACAGGGGGGTTACTAATGAAAAACTGTTTTTT
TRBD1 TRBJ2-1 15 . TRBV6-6 CASSYSDRAYNEQFF TGTGCCAGCAGTTACTCGGACAGGGCCTACAATGAGCAGTTCTTC
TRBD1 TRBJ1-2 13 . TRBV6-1 CASMRQGARGYTF TGTGCCAGCATGCGACAGGGGGCGCGTGGCTACACCTTC
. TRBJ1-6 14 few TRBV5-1 CASSLETANSPLHF TGCGCCAGCAGCTTGGAGACAGCAAATTCACCCCTCCACTTT